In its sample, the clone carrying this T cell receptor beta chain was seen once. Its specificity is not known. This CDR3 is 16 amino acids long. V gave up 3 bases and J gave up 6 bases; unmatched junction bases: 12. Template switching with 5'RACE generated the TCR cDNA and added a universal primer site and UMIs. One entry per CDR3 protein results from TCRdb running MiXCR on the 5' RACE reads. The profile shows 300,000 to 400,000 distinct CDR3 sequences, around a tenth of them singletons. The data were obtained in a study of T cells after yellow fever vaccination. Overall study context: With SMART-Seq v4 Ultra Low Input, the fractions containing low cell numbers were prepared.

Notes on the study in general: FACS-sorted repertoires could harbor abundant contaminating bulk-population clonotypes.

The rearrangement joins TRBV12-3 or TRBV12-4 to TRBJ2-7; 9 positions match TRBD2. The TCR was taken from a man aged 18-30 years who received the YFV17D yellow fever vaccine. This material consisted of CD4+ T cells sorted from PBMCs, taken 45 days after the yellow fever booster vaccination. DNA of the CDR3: TGTGCCAGCAGTTTCATCAGGCGGGGGGGCTGGGTCGAGCAGTACTTC. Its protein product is CASSFIRRGGWVEQYF.